Listed below are T cell receptor beta chains from one sample, sequenced in a study of cytomegalovirus exposure and HLA in healthy donors. The method was immunoSEQ multiplex PCR; TCRdb's version includes in-frame clones alone and lacks a portion of them. The repertoire holds hundreds of thousands of clones, approximately 80% seen once, with roughly 0.58% in the top ten. Sequencing input: PBMCs. The source is a woman between 40 and 55 years old in good health and CMV-seronegative. Each CDR3 is given with its conserved first and last residue. The order of the fields is V gene, clone size, D gene, J gene, CDR3 DNA, CDR3 protein. A D gene is named only where the DNA matches it firmly. The size field is filled for only some rows; it gives once, few, many or a size class.

TRBV12-5	-	-	TRBJ1-3	TGTGCTAGTGGTTTTGACGGGGGGATAGGTGGAAACACCATATATTTT	CASGFDGGIGGNTIYF
TRBV14	-	TRBD2	TRBJ2-7	TGTGCCAGCAGCCAACTAGCGGGGGGGCTCGTGCAGTACTTC	CASSQLAGGLVQYF
TRBV5-4	-	TRBD1	TRBJ2-5	TGTGCCAGCAGCTTGGAGCCAGGGGGAAAGACCCAGTACTTC	CASSLEPGGKTQYF
TRBV7-3	-	TRBD1	TRBJ1-1	TGTGCTAGCGCCACAGGGGGCGACACTGAAGCTTTCTTT	CASATGGDTEAFF
TRBV15	-	TRBD1	TRBJ1-5	TGTGCCACCAGCAGAGATCAGGGGGCTAGCAATCAGCCCCAGCATTTT	CATSRDQGASNQPQHF
TRBV30	-	TRBD1	TRBJ1-6	TGTGCCTGGAGTGTACCGGACAGGGTAGTTTCACCCCTCCACTTT	CAWSVPDRVVSPLHF
TRBV27	-	-	TRBJ1-4	TGTGCCAGCAGTTTCTCTAGTGTAGAGGCTAATGAAAAACTGTTTTTT	CASSFSSVEANEKLFF
TRBV4-3	-	-	TRBJ2-3	TGCGCCAGCAGCCAAGGACCACCGGGACATACAACAGATACGCAGTATTTT	CASSQGPPGHTTDTQYF
TRBV5-1	-	TRBD2	TRBJ2-6	TGCGCCAGCGGCACGAGGACTAGCGGGGGTTGGGCTGGGGCCAACGTCCTGACTTTC	CASGTRTSGGWAGANVLTF
TRBV28	once	-	TRBJ1-6	TGTGCCAGCAGTTTACAGGGGAGTAATTCACCCCTCCACTTT	CASSLQGSNSPLHF
TRBV6-5	-	-	TRBJ1-2	TGTGCCAGCAGGAGGGGGGGACTCGGAGATGGCTACACCTTC	CASRRGGLGDGYTF
TRBV5-1	-	TRBD1	TRBJ2-5	TGCGCCAGCAGCTTGGGGGGGACAGGGGAAGAGACCCAGTACTTC	CASSLGGTGEETQYF
TRBV6-1	-	TRBD1	TRBJ1-6	TGTGCCAGCAGTGAACTCGGGGGGACAGGGTACTCACCCCTCCACTTT	CASSELGGTGYSPLHF
TRBV28	-	-	TRBJ1-2	TGTGCCAGCAGTTTGGAACAGGGCTATGGCTACACCTTC	CASSLEQGYGYTF
TRBV7-6	-	-	TRBJ2-2	TGTGCCAGCAGCGCCAACGAGGTCGGGGAGCTGTTTTTT	CASSANEVGELFF
TRBV10-3	once	-	TRBJ2-5	TGTGCCATCAGCCATCCCGGAGAGACCCAGTACTTC	CAISHPGETQYF
TRBV4-3	-	-	TRBJ1-6	TGCGCCAGCAGCCATGAGGCGTCCTCGGATTCACCCCTCCACTTT	CASSHEASSDSPLHF
TRBV30	-	-	TRBJ2-3	TGTGCCTGGAATCCCGACAACCGCGATACGCAGTATTTT	CAWNPDNRDTQYF
TRBV28	-	-	TRBJ1-4	TGTGCCAGCAGTTCCCACCGGGAGAGGGGTGAAAAACTGTTTTTT	CASSSHRERGEKLFF
TRBV30	-	TRBD2	TRBJ2-3	TGTGCCTGGAGTGCCGGACTAGCGGGGTTTTCAGATACGCAGTATTTT	CAWSAGLAGFSDTQYF
TRBV4-1	-	-	TRBJ1-4	TGCGCCAGCAGCCAAGTAGGGGATTCGGGACTGTTTTTT	CASSQVGDSGLFF
TRBV7-2	-	TRBD2	TRBJ2-3	TGTGCCAGCAGCTTAGAAGGGACTAGCGGGGGGTATACGCAGTATTTT	CASSLEGTSGGYTQYF
TRBV2	-	TRBD1	TRBJ1-1	TGTGCCAGCAGCGTCGAGGGGGCGATTGGGAACACTGAAGCTTTCTTT	CASSVEGAIGNTEAFF
TRBV18	-	-	TRBJ2-5	TGTGCCAGCTCACCACCCAGGGGCGAGACCCAGTACTTC	CASSPPRGETQYF
TRBV5-6	-	-	TRBJ1-1	TGTGCCAGCAGCAGCGGACAGAACATGAACACTGAAGCTTTCTTT	CASSSGQNMNTEAFF
TRBV7-9	-	-	TRBJ1-6	TGTGCCAGCAGCGTCGACCGGACAGCCAATAATTCACCCCTCCACTTT	CASSVDRTANNSPLHF
TRBV19	-	TRBD1	TRBJ1-5	TGTGCCAGTATGGGACAGTATAGCAATCAGCCCCAGCATTTT	CASMGQYSNQPQHF
TRBV2	-	TRBD1	TRBJ1-5	TGTGCCAGCAGTCCGACAGGGGCCGGGCAGCCCCAGCATTTT	CASSPTGAGQPQHF
TRBV4-2	-	-	TRBJ2-3	TGTGCCAGCAGTCCCGGGCGGGGGCAATACACAGATACGCAGTATTTT	CASSPGRGQYTDTQYF
TRBV28	-	TRBD1	TRBJ1-5	TGTGCCAGCAGTTACAGGGGGGGAGGTCAGCCCCAGCATTTT	CASSYRGGGQPQHF
TRBV4-3	few	TRBD1	TRBJ1-1	TGCGCCAGCAGCCCGGGGACAGGGAACACTGAAGCTTTCTTT	CASSPGTGNTEAFF